The entry below describes one T cell receptor (beta chain). This specimen comes from a study of T cell responses to AZD1222 COVID-19 vaccine. The V gene's germline CDR1 is MNHEY and CDR2 SVGAGI. The CDR3 is 15 residues long. V trimming: 2 bases; J trimming: 7 bases; junction bases outside the gene matches: 5. Clones were read by immunoSEQ multiplex PCR, and TCRdb kept only the in-frame ones, dropping some. The table includes 95,000 to 150,000 clones, 93% detected once. The J gene is TRBJ1-2, the V gene TRBV6-5; 12 bases are a match to TRBD1. The input for sequencing was peripheral blood, taken 28 days after the second AZD1222 dose. This clonotype originated in an adult who received the AZD1222 COVID-19 vaccine. CDR3 nucleotides: TGTGCCAGCAGTTACCAGGGACAGGGGGCTCGTGGCTACACCTTC. This gives the protein CASSYQGQGARGYTF.